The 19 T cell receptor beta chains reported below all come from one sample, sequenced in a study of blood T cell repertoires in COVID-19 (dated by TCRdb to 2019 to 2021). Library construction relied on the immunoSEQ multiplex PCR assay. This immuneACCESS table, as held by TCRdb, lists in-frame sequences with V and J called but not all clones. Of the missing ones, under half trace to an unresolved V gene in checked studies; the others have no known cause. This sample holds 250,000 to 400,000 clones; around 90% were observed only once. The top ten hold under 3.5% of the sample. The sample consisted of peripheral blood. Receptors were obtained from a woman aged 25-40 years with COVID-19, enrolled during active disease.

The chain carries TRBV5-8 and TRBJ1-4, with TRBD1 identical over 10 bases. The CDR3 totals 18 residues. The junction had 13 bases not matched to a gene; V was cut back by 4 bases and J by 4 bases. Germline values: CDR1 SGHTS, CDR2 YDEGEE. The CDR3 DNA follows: TGTGCCAGCAGCACAGGAGTCCGGGACAGGGGATATAATGAAAAACTGTTTTTT. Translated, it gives CASSTGVRDRGYNEKLFF.

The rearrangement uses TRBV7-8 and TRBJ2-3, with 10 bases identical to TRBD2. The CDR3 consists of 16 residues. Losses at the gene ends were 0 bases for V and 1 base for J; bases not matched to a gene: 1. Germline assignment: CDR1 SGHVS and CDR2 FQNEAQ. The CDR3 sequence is CASSLAGTSGTDTQYF. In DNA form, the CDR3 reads TGTGCCAGCAGCTTAGCGGGGACTAGCGGCACAGATACGCAGTATTTT.

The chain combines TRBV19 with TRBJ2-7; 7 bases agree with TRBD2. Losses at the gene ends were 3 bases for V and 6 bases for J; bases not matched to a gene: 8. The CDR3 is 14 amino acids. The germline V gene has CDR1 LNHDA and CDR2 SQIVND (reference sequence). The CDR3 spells CASSMGGPALEQYF. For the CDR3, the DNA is TGTGCCAGTAGTATGGGAGGGCCGGCCCTCGAGCAGTACTTC. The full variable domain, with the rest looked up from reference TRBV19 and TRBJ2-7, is DGGITQSPKYLFRKEGQNVTLSCEQNLNHDAMYWYRQDPGQGLRLIYYSQIVNDFQKGDIAEGYSVSREKKESFPLTVTSAQKNPTAFYLCASSMGGPALEQYFGPGTRLTVT.

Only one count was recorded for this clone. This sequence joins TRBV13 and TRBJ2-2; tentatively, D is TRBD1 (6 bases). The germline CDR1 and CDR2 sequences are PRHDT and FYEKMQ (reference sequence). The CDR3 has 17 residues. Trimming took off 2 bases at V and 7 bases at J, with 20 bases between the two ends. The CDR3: CASSLSNSGLRGGELFF. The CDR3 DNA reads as TGTGCCAGCAGCTTATCCAATTCCGGCCTCAGGGGCGGGGAGCTGTTTTTT.

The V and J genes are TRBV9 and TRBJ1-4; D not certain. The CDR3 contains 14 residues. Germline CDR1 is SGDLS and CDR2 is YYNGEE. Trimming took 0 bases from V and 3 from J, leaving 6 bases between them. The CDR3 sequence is CASSVETPNEKLFF. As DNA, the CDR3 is TGTGCCAGCAGCGTAGAGACACCTAATGAAAAACTGTTTTTT.

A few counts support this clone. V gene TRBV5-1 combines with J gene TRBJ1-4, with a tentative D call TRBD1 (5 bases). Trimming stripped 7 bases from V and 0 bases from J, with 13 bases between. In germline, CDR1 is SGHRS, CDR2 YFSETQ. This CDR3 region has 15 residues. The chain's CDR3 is CASQDSSATNEKLFF. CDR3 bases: TGCGCCAGCCAAGACAGCTCTGCAACTAATGAAAAACTGTTTTTT.

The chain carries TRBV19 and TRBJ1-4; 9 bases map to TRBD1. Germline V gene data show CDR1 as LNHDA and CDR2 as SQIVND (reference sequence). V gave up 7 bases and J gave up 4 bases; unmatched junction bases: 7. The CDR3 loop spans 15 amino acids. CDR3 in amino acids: CASTLGQGFNEKLFF. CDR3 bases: TGTGCCAGTACTCTGGGACAGGGCTTTAATGAAAAACTGTTTTTT.

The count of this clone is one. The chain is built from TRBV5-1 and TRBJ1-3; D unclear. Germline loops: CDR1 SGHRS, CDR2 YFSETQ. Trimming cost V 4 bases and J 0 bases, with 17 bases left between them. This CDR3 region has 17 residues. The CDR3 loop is CASSPGGNGHSGNTIYF. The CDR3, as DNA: TGCGCCAGCAGCCCAGGAGGGAATGGCCACTCTGGAAACACCATATATTTT.

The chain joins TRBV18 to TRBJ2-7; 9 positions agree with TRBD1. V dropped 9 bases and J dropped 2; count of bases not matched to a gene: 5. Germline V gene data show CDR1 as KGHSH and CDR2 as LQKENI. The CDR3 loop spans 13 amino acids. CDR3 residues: CASQGQGPYEQYF. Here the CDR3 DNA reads TGTGCCAGTCAAGGACAGGGGCCCTACGAGCAGTACTTC.

In nucleotides, the CDR3 is TGTGCCAGCAGTCAGGCTAACACTGAAGCTTTCTTT. This sequence encodes CASSQANTEAFF. This chain connects TRBV28 to TRBJ1-1; no clear D. Germline CDR1 and CDR2: MDHEN and SYDVKM. V was shortened by 5 bases and J by 2 bases, with 6 bases between the two germline ends. The CDR3 runs to 12 residues.

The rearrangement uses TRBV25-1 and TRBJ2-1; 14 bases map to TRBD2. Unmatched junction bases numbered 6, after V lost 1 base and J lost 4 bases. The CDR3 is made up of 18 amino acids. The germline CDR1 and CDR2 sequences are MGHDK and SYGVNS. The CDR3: CASSEFGGTSGRYNEQFF. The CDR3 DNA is TGTGCCAGCAGTGAATTCGGGGGGACTAGCGGGAGATACAATGAGCAGTTCTTC.

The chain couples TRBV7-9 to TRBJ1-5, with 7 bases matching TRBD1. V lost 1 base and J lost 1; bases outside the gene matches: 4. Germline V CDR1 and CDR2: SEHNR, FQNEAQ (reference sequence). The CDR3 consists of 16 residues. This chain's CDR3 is CASSLGAGGSNQPQHF. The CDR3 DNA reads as TGTGCCAGCAGCTTAGGTGCAGGGGGAAGCAATCAGCCCCAGCATTTT.

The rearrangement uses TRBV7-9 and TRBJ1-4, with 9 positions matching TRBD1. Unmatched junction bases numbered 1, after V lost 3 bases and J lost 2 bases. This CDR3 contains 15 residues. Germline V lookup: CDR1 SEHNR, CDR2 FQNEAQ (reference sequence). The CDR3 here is CASSLGTGTNEKLFF. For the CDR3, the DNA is TGTGCCAGCAGCTTGGGGACAGGGACTAATGAAAAACTGTTTTTT.

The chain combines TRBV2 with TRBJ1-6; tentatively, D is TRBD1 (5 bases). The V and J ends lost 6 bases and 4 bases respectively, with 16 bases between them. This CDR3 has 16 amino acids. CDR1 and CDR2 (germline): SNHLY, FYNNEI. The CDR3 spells CASRELAAGYNSPLHF. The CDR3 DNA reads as TGTGCCAGCAGGGAGTTAGCTGCAGGGTATAATTCACCCCTCCACTTT.

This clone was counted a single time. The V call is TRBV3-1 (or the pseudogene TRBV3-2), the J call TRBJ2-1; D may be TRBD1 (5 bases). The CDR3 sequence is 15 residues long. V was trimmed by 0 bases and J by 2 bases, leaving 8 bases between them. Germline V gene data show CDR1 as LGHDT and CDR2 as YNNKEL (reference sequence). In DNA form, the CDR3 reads TGTGCCAGCAGCCAAGATACAGGCCCCTACAATGAGCAGTTCTTC. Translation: CASSQDTGPYNEQFF.

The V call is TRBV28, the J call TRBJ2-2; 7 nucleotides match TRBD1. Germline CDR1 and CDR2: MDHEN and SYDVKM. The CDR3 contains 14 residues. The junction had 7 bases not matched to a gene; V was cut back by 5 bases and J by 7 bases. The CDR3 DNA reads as TGTGCCAGCAGTCCCACAGGGGATGTCGGGGAGCTGTTTTTT. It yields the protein CASSPTGDVGELFF.

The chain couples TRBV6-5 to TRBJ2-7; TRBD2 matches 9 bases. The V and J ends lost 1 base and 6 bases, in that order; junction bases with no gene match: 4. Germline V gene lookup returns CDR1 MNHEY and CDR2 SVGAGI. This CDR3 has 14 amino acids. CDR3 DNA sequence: TGTGCCAGCAGTTACTTAGGAGCGGGGGGCGAGCAGTACTTC. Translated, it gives CASSYLGAGGEQYF.

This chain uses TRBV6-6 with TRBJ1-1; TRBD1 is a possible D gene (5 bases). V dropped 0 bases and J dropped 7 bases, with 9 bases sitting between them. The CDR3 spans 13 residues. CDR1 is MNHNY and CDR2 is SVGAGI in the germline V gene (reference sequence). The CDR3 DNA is TGTGCCAGCAGTTACTCGACTGACAGTGAAGCTTTCTTT. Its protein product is CASSYSTDSEAFF.

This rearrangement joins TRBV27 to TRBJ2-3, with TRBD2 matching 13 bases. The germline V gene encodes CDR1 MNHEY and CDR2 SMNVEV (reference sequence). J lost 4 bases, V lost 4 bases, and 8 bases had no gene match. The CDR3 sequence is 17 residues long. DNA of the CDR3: TGTGCCAGCAGTTCGGGACTAGCGGGAAATTGGGCAGATACGCAGTATTTT. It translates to CASSSGLAGNWADTQYF.